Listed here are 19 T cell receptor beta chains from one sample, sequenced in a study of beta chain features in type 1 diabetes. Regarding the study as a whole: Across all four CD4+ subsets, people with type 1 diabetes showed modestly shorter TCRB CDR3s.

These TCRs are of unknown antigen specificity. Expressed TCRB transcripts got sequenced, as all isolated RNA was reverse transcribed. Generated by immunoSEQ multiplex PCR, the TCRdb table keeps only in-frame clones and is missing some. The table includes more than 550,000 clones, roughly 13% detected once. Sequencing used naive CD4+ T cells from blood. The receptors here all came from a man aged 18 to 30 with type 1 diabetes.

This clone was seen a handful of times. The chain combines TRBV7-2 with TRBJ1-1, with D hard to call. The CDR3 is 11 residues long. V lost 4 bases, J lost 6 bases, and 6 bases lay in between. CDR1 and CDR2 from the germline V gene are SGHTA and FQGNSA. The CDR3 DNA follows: TGTGCCAGCAGCTCGACTCCTGAAGCTTTCTTT. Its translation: CASSSTPEAFF.

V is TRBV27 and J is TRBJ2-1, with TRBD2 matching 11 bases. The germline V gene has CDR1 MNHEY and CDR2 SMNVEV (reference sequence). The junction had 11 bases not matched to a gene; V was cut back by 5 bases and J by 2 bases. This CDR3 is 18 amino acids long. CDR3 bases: TGTGCCAGCAGTGGTCTAGCGGGAGGATTCCAGCCCTACAATGAGCAGTTCTTC. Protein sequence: CASSGLAGGFQPYNEQFF.

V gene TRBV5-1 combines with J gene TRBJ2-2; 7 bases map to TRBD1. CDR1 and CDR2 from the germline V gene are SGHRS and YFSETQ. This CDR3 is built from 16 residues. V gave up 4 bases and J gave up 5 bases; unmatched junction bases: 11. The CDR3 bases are TGCGCCAGCAGCCCGGGACAGAACATGAAGACCGGGGAGCTGTTTTTT. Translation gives CASSPGQNMKTGELFF.

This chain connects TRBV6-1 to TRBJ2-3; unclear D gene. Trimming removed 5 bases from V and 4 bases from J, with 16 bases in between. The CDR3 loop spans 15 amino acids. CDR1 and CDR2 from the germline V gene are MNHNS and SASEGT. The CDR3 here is CASSKVGSSPDTQYF. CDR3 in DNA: TGTGCCAGCAGTAAAGTGGGCTCCTCACCAGATACGCAGTATTTT.

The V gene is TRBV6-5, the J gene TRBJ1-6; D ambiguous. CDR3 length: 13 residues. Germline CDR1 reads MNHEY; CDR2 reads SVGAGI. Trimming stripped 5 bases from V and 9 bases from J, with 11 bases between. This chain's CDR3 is CASSDRVASPLHF. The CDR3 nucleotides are TGTGCCAGCAGTGATAGGGTCGCTTCACCCCTCCACTTT.

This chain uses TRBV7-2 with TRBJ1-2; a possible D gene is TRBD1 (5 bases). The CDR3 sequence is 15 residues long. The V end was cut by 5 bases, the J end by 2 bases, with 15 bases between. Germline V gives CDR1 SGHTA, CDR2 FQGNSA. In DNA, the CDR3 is TGTGCCAGCAGCACGGGACTGCGGGCCAACTATGGCTACACCTTC. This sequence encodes CASSTGLRANYGYTF.

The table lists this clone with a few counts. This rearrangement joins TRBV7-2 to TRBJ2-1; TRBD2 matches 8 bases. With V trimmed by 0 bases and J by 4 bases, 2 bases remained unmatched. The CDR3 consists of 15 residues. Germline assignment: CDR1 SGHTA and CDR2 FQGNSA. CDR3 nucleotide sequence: TGTGCCAGCAGCTTAGCGTTAGCGGGGTACAATGAGCAGTTCTTC. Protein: CASSLALAGYNEQFF.

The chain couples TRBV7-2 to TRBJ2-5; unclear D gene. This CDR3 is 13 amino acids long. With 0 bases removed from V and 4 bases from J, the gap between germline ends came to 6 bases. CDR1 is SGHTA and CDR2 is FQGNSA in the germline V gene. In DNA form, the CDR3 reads TGTGCCAGCAGCTTAGCGTCGAGAGAGACCCAGTACTTC. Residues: CASSLASRETQYF.

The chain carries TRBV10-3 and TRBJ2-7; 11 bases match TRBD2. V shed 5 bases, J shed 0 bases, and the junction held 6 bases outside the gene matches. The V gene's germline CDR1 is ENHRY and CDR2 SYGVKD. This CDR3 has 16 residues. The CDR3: CAISPLTSGGSYEQYF. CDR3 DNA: TGTGCCATCAGTCCACTTACTAGCGGGGGCTCCTACGAGCAGTACTTC.

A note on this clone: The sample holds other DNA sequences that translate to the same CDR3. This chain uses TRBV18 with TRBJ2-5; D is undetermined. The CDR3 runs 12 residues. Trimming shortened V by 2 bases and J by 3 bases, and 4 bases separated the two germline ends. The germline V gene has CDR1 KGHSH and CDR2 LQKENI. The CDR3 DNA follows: TGTGCCAGCTCACCAGGGGAAGAGACCCAGTACTTC. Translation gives CASSPGEETQYF.

CDR3 nucleotide sequence: TGTGCCAGCAGCCAAGGGGAGCAAGGGGATCAGCTATGGGGGGATGAGCAGTTCTTC. Its translation: CASSQGEQGDQLWGDEQFF. This chain joins TRBV4-2 and TRBJ2-1; weak D call: TRBD2 (6 bases). The CDR3 sequence is 19 residues long. Trimming left V 1 base short and J 8 bases short, with 27 bases between. Germline V gives CDR1 LGHNA, CDR2 YNFKEQ.

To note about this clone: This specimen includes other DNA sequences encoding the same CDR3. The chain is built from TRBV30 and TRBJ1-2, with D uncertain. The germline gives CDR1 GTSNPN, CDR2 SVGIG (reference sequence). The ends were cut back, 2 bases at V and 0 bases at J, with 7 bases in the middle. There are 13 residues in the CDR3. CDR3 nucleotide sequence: TGTGCCTGGAGTCGGTCCGCTAACTATGGCTACACCTTC. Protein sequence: CAWSRSANYGYTF.

CDR3 DNA sequence: TGTGCCAGCAGTTCCGCCGGGACTAGCGGAAGATACGAGCAGTACTTC. It codes for CASSSAGTSGRYEQYF. The rearrangement joins TRBV28 to TRBJ2-7; 11 bases match TRBD2. The trim removed 4 bases at V and 4 bases at J, leaving 9 bases unmatched. Germline CDR1 is MDHEN and CDR2 is SYDVKM. The length of the CDR3 is 16 residues.

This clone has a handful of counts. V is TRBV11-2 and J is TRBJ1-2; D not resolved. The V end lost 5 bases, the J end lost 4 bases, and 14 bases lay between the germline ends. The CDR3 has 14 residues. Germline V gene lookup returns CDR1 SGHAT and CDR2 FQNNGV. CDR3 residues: CASSPIDRPYGYTF. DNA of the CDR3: TGTGCCAGCAGCCCCATAGATAGGCCCTATGGCTACACCTTC.

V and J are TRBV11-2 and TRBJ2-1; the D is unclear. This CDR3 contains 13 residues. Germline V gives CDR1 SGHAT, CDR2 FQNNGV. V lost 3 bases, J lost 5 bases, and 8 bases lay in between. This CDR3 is CASSFMIDNEQFF. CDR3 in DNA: TGTGCCAGCAGCTTCATGATCGACAATGAGCAGTTCTTC.

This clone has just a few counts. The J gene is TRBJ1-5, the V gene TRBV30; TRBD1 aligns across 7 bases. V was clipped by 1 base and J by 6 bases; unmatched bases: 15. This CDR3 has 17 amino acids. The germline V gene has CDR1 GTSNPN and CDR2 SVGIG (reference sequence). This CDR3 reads CAWSEKMRGRGIQPQHF. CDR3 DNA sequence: TGTGCCTGGAGTGAGAAAATGAGGGGGCGGGGGATTCAGCCCCAGCATTTT. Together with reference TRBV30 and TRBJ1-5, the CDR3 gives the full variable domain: SQTIHQWPATLVQPVGSPLSLECTVEGTSNPNLYWYRQAAGRGLQLLFYSVGIGQISSEVPQNLSASRPQDRQFILSSKKLLLSDSGFYLCAWSEKMRGRGIQPQHFGDGTRLSIL.

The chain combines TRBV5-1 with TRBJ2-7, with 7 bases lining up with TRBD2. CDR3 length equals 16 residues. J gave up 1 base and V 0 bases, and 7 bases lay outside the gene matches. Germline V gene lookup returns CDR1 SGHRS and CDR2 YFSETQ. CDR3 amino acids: CASSLAPAGTSYEQYF. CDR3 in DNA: TGCGCCAGCAGCTTGGCCCCAGCGGGGACTTCCTACGAGCAGTACTTC.

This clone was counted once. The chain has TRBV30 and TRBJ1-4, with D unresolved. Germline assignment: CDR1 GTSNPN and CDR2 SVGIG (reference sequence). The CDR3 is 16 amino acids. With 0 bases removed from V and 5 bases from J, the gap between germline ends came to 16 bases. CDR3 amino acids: CAWSVTQKGLNEKLFF. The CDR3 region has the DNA TGTGCCTGGAGTGTCACCCAGAAAGGACTGAATGAAAAACTGTTTTTT.

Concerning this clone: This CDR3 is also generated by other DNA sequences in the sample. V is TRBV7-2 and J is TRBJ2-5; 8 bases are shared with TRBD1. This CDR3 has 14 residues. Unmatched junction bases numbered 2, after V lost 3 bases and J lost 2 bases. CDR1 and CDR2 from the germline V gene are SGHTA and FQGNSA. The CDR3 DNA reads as TGTGCCAGCAGCTTGGGACAGGCACAAGAGACCCAGTACTTC. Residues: CASSLGQAQETQYF. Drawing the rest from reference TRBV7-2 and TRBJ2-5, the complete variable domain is GAGVSQSPSNKVTEKGKDVELRCDPISGHTALYWYRQSLGQGLEFLIYFQGNSAPDKSGLPSDRFSAERTGGSVSTLTIQRTQQEDSAVYLCASSLGQAQETQYFGPGTRLLVL.